The present entry profiles one T cell receptor (beta chain) with its context. Its antigen is as yet unknown. This specimen belongs to a study of long-term antiretroviral therapy in people with HIV. On the study more broadly: In the earliest collections, sampling predates the 2015 immediate-ART recommendation by about a decade. Notes on the study in general: Comparison with controls showed narrower CDR3 length ranges in HIV repertoires.

Researchers report immunoSEQ v3.0 was run at survey level. The protocol was immunoSEQ multiplex PCR, while the TCRdb copy is restricted to in-frame clones and leaves out a portion. The table shows 20,000 to 25,000 clones, with around four fifths occurring only once. The TCR was taken from a man aged 18 to 35 with HIV. The sample consisted of unsorted PBMCs, taken 0.5 years after starting antiretroviral therapy.

CDR3 bases: TGTGCCAGCAGCTTGTCCGCCAGGGGGAACTACAATGAGCAGTTCTTC. Protein: CASSLSARGNYNEQFF. J is TRBJ2-1 and V is TRBV5-6; 7 nucleotides line up with TRBD1. Germline trimming cut 1 base from V and 3 bases from J; bases unmatched to any gene: 7. Germline CDR1 is SGHDT and CDR2 is YYEEEE. The CDR3 totals 16 residues.